Listed below are T cell receptor beta chains from one sample, sequenced in a study of cytomegalovirus exposure and HLA in healthy donors. TCRdb's copy holds only in-frame clones and misses some; the assay was immunoSEQ multiplex PCR. The sample has approximately 89,000 clones, 60% to 80% seen once. The source material was PBMCs. The receptors were gathered from a female donor in good health and CMV-seronegative. CDR3s include the opening cysteine and the closing phenylalanine or tryptophan. A D gene is named only where the DNA matches it firmly. The size of a clone is reported for some rows only, either as once, few or many, or as a class for expanded clones.

j_call	v_call	d_call	clone_size	cdr3_aa	cdr3_nt
TRBJ2-2	TRBV28	-	-	CASSPRGRTGELFF	TGTGCCAGCAGTCCCCGAGGCCGCACCGGGGAGCTGTTTTTT
TRBJ1-1	TRBV6-1	-	-	CASSEILRGGLNTEAFF	TGTGCCAGCAGTGAAATACTACGGGGGGGTTTGAACACTGAAGCTTTCTTT
TRBJ2-5	TRBV2	-	once	CASSDGTGETQYF	TGTGCCAGCAGTGACGGAACAGGGGAGACCCAGTACTTC
TRBJ2-1	TRBV6-5	-	-	CASSESGTTYNEQFF	TGTGCCAGCAGCGAATCCGGGACAACCTACAATGAGCAGTTCTTC
TRBJ1-1	TRBV4-3	TRBD1	few	CASSQKDRGTEAFF	TGCGCCAGCAGCCAAAAGGACAGGGGCACTGAAGCTTTCTTT
TRBJ2-3	TRBV4-1	TRBD2	-	CASSQDPRRASGFPLTDTQYF	TGCGCCAGCAGCCAAGATCCGAGACGAGCTAGCGGCTTTCCACTCACAGATACGCAGTATTTT
TRBJ2-5	TRBV19	-	-	CATTSSALGETQYF	TGTGCCACAACTTCATCGGCACTCGGGGAGACCCAGTACTTC
TRBJ1-1	TRBV7-8	TRBD1	few	CASSLIRGQTEAFF	TGTGCCAGCAGCTTAATTAGGGGGCAAACTGAGGCTTTCTTT
TRBJ2-1	TRBV11-3	TRBD1	-	CASSPGTGGTYNEQFF	TGTGCCAGCAGCCCGGGGACAGGGGGTACCTACAATGAGCAGTTCTTC
TRBJ2-7	TRBV7-8	TRBD2	-	CASSLGGGYEQYF	TGTGCCAGCAGCCTCGGGGGGGGGTACGAGCAGTACTTC
TRBJ2-6	TRBV9	-	-	CATPRWQGRAGANVLTF	TGTGCCACCCCCCGGTGGCAGGGAAGGGCTGGGGCCAACGTCCTGACTTTC
TRBJ2-6	TRBV15	-	-	CATSTLQAGANVLTF	TGTGCCACCAGCACTCTACAGGCTGGGGCCAACGTCCTGACTTTC
TRBJ2-1	TRBV10-2	TRBD2	-	CASRVTSVNPQNEQFF	TGCGCCAGCAGAGTAACTAGCGTAAACCCGCAGAATGAGCAGTTCTTC
TRBJ2-7	TRBV11-3	-	-	CASSYRQVASYEQYF	TGTGCCAGCAGCTACCGACAGGTTGCGTCCTACGAGCAGTACTTC
TRBJ1-4	TRBV2	-	few	CASNTGGEKLFF	TGTGCCAGCAATACAGGAGGGGAAAAACTGTTTTTT
TRBJ2-7	TRBV5-1	TRBD2	-	CASSSRGLAGEIIAEQYF	TGCGCCAGCAGCTCGCGGGGACTAGCGGGAGAAATCATCGCCGAGCAGTACTTC
TRBJ1-2	TRBV2	-	-	CASSENEGSSYGYTF	TGTGCCAGCAGTGAAAACGAGGGATCCAGCTATGGCTACACCTTC
TRBJ1-5	TRBV28	-	-	CASTGQFFSNQPQHF	TGTGCCAGCACCGGACAGTTTTTTAGCAATCAGCCCCAGCATTTT
TRBJ2-3	TRBV2	-	-	CASSLGGLRTDTQYF	TGTGCCAGTTCTTTAGGAGGGTTGAGGACAGATACGCAGTATTTT
TRBJ1-1	TRBV27	-	-	CASSNLRMNTEAFF	TGTGCCAGCAGTAACTTAAGAATGAACACTGAAGCTTTCTTT
TRBJ2-1	TRBV5-6	TRBD2	-	CASRGAGGGSYNEQFF	TGTGCCAGCAGGGGAGCGGGGGGAGGGTCCTACAATGAGCAGTTCTTC
TRBJ1-6	TRBV19	TRBD1	once	CASSLRDSNQLLHF	TGTGCCAGTAGTCTTCGGGACAGTAATCAACTCCTCCACTTT
TRBJ1-1	TRBV7-6	TRBD1	-	CASSLLDRGKTEAFF	TGTGCCAGCAGCTTATTGGACAGGGGGAAGACTGAAGCTTTCTTT
TRBJ2-1	TRBV30	TRBD1	-	CAPSNDSRTGARWQFF	TGTGCTCCTTCTAACGACAGCCGGACAGGAGCGAGATGGCAGTTCTTC
TRBJ2-7	TRBV7-6	-	few	CASSLQGMGVEQYF	TGTGCCAGCAGCTTACAGGGGATGGGGGTCGAGCAGTACTTC